The entry below describes one T cell receptor (beta chain). Its antigen is still unknown. Base qualities are not recorded, but no much larger clone differs from it by a single base. The data belong to a study of OX40 agonist ivuxolimab in advanced cancers. Regarding the complete study: The costimulatory receptor OX40 (CD134) was targeted by ivuxolimab, a fully human IgG2 agonistic monoclonal antibody. Among the roughly 54 dose-escalation patients, about 20 had hepatocellular carcinoma, around 15 melanoma, 9 renal cell carcinoma and 9 head and neck cancer. Patients were allowed to have had prior anti-PD-1, anti-PD-L1 or anti-CTLA-4 therapy, and more than 35% of the dose-escalation patients had been treated with checkpoint inhibitors. Partial responses were achieved by three dose-escalation patients, of whom one had hepatocellular carcinoma and two had cutaneous melanoma. Peripheral TCRbeta sequencing aimed to test whether ivuxolimab altered TCR sequence diversity and caused clonal T-cell expansion. The dose-escalation cohort was about 86% male with a mean age of approximately 59 years, ranging from roughly 20 to 80. The paper reports the monotherapy dose-escalation portion (N of about 54 patients) of the phase I ivuxolimab trial. Intravenous ivuxolimab was administered to patients every 2 weeks at six dose levels: 0.01, 0.1, 0.3, 1.5, 3 and 10 mg/kg.

To sequence the TCRbeta CDR3 region, genomic DNA was isolated from the sorted cells. TCRbeta CDR3 regions were sequenced using the immunoSEQ Assay. TCRdb's version of the immuneACCESS table is confined to in-frame rearrangements and falls short of the full clone set. An unresolved V gene accounts for under half of the shortfall where checked; the remainder is of unknown origin. The sample has about 110,000 clones on record, about 91% of them singletons. The ten largest account for 0.66% of the sample. General findings and caveats noted by the study authors: In the 0.1-3.0 mg/kg groups, partial responders were among the patients with the lowest normalized peripheral clonal expansion, particularly in CD8+ T cells. The antigen specificity of the clonally expanded peripheral T cells was not determined. At doses from 0.1 to 3.0 mg/kg, clonal expansion was seen in both CD4+ and CD8+ blood T cells between baseline and week 6. Low levels of normalized T-cell clonal expansion were also seen in some patients who did not respond. After ivuxolimab, CD8+ T cells had more expanded clones than CD4+ T cells on average.

The trial excluded patients who had a history of autoimmune disease or were on systemic immunosuppression. Peripheral blood for TCR sequencing was collected from all dose cohorts at baseline, on cycle 4 day 1, and on cycle 7 day 1. Samples came from an open-label, multicenter, first-in-human phase I dose-escalation trial of ivuxolimab. Adults with locally advanced or metastatic head and neck squamous cell, hepatocellular, melanoma or renal cell carcinoma were enrolled in the trial. Before TCR sequencing, CD4+ T cells and CD8+ T cells were sorted from peripheral blood as separate populations. The CDR3 contains 15 residues, cysteine and phenylalanine counted. Kept here is only the CDR3 DNA, which spans 45 bases and is read in frame from base 1. The germline V and J ends show losses of 3 bases and 1 base respectively, and no gene match explains 5 bases of the junction. From a lookup of the germline V gene (reference sequence), CDR1 and CDR2 are SGHAT and FQDESV.

Rearrangement joined TRBV11-1 to TRBJ2-5; 7 of the junction bases match TRBD2. The sequence was obtained from an adult with an advanced solid tumor such as melanoma, head and neck, liver or kidney cancer. Here the sequenced sample was CD4+ or CD8+ T cells sorted from blood, taken in a trial of the OX40 agonist ivuxolimab. CDR3 region: CASSLGSGGQETQYF. The nucleotide sequence reads as follows: TGTGCCAGCAGCTTGGGATCGGGGGGCCAAGAGACCCAGTACTTC.